This T cell receptor (beta chain) emerged from a study of shared clonotypes between healthy human individuals. Study-wide background: Aged between 18 and 49, the donors were two women and three men. Each donor's CD4 naive and CD4 memory cells filled three plates apiece, CD8 naive two, and CD8 memory one.

Replicate PCRs from sorted subsets contained around 200 ng DNA, which is tens of thousands of T cell genomes. Data came from immunoSEQ multiplex PCR; TCRdb stores just in-frame clones and leaves some out. Of hundreds of thousands of clones listed, nearly 98% are singletons. Germline V gives CDR1 LNHDA, CDR2 SQIVND (reference sequence). The V end lost 0 bases, the J end lost 3 bases, and 9 bases lay between the germline ends. CDR3 length: 14 residues. Naive CD8 cells lacked CD45RO, underwent positive selection for CCR7 and left out terminally differentiated effector memory CD45RA+ cells. This sequence was found in a man aged 25 to 45 in good health. The sequencing input was naive CD8+ T cells sorted from blood. The chain uses TRBV19 and TRBJ2-7; D is perhaps TRBD2 (5 bases). CDR3 sequence reads: CASSIEAGDYEQYF. In DNA, the CDR3 is TGTGCCAGTAGTATAGAGGCCGGGGACTACGAGCAGTACTTC.